Each of the 18 T cell receptor beta chains below was sequenced from the same sample in a study of blood T cell repertoires in COVID-19. The repertoire was sequenced with immunoSEQ multiplex PCR; TCRdb's copy has only in-frame clones and lacks some. The repertoire holds tens of thousands of clones, with about 80% as singletons. Specimen: peripheral blood. These TCRs come from a man aged 50 to 60 with COVID-19, enrolled during active disease.

The chain has TRBV4-1 and TRBJ1-5, with TRBD1 identical over 8 bases. Trimming took 6 bases from V and 2 from J; bases not matched to a gene: 21. This CDR3 has 20 amino acids. Germline CDR1 reads MGHRA; CDR2 reads YSYEKL. Here the CDR3 reads CASSPAVVRTGRRGNQPQHF. For the CDR3, the DNA is TGCGCCAGCAGTCCAGCCGTTGTACGGACAGGGCGTAGGGGCAATCAGCCCCAGCATTTT.

This chain joins TRBV6-5 and TRBJ2-7, with 9 bases identical to TRBD2. V lost 8 bases to trimming and J lost 4 bases; unmatched junction nucleotides: 6. CDR1 is MNHEY, CDR2 SVGAGI, per germline. This CDR3 is 13 amino acids long. In nucleotides, the CDR3 is TGTGCCAGCCGGCGGGGGGGCGAATACGAGCAGTACTTC. It specifies CASRRGGEYEQYF.

The chain uses TRBV19 and TRBJ2-3, with 8 bases that match TRBD1. Unmatched junction bases numbered 4, after V lost 3 bases and J lost 2 bases. Germline assignment: CDR1 LNHDA and CDR2 SQIVND (reference sequence). This CDR3 is 15 amino acids long. The chain's CDR3 is CASSIGTGPTDTQYF. The CDR3, as DNA: TGTGCCAGTAGTATCGGGACAGGACCCACAGATACGCAGTATTTT.

This chain uses TRBV5-1 with TRBJ2-6, with 9 bases identical to TRBD1. The germline V gene encodes CDR1 SGHRS and CDR2 YFSETQ. This CDR3 contains 17 residues. The trim removed 3 bases at V and 1 base at J, leaving 5 bases unmatched. The DNA for the CDR3 is TGCGCCAGCAGCTCAACAGGGGGCAGATCTGGGGCCAACGTCCTGACTTTC. It specifies CASSSTGGRSGANVLTF.

The rearrangement joins TRBV9 to TRBJ1-1; 7 nucleotides agree with TRBD1. Losses at the gene ends were 3 bases for V and 1 base for J; bases not matched to a gene: 6. The CDR3 spans 15 residues. Germline V gene sequence: CDR1 SGDLS, CDR2 YYNGEE. As DNA, the CDR3 is TGTGCCAGCAGCGCCCAGGGACAGTCGAACACTGAAGCTTTCTTT. Translation: CASSAQGQSNTEAFF.

The chain couples TRBV30 to TRBJ2-1; 11 bases are shared with TRBD2. The trim removed 4 bases at V and 7 bases at J, leaving 6 bases unmatched. Germline V gene lookup returns CDR1 GTSNPN and CDR2 SVGIG (reference sequence). This CDR3 has 14 residues. CDR3: CAWIGTSGWNEQFF. The CDR3 DNA follows: TGTGCCTGGATCGGGACTAGCGGTTGGAATGAGCAGTTCTTC.

On this clone: Sequence at one end of the junction differs from germline and may be a read error. The chain joins TRBV28 to TRBJ2-7, with TRBD2 matching 10 bases. CDR3 length: 12 residues. CDR1 MDHEN and CDR2 SYDVKM come from the germline V gene. The CDR3 is CASSLWTSGSSF. The CDR3 coding sequence is TGTGCCAGCAGTTTATGGACTAGCGGGTCGAGCTTC.

The genes are TRBV6-5 and TRBJ1-2; 7 nucleotides align to TRBD1. CDR3 length: 13 residues. CDR1 is MNHEY and CDR2 is SVGAGI in the germline V gene. V was clipped by 5 bases and J by 2 bases; unmatched bases: 2. This CDR3 is CASSLDRNYGYTF. The CDR3 region has the DNA TGTGCCAGCAGTCTGGACAGGAACTATGGCTACACCTTC.

The rearrangement links TRBV29-1 to TRBJ2-7; the D gene is possibly TRBD1 (6 bases). The CDR3 consists of 13 residues. Germline lookup yields CDR1 SQVTM and CDR2 ANQGSEA. In nucleotides, the CDR3 is TGCAGTATTGACCGGGACACAAATCTTCAGCAGTACTTC. The encoded protein is CSIDRDTNLQQYF.

The rearrangement joins TRBV27 to TRBJ1-2, with D perhaps matching TRBD1 (5 bases). The CDR3 extends over 11 amino acids. Trimming left V 8 bases short and J 3 bases short, with 7 bases between. The germline CDR1 and CDR2 sequences are MNHEY and SMNVEV (reference sequence). The CDR3 is CASGGDYGYTF. The CDR3 nucleotides are TGTGCCAGCGGGGGGGACTATGGCTACACCTTC.

The chain has TRBV19 and TRBJ2-6; D not resolved. The CDR3 is 15 residues long. Trimming cost V 0 bases and J 0 bases, with 3 bases left between them. Germline CDR1 and CDR2: LNHDA and SQIVND (reference sequence). The CDR3 sequence: CASSIDSSGANVLTF. The CDR3 DNA reads TGTGCCAGTAGTATAGACTCCTCTGGGGCCAACGTCCTGACTTTC.

This chain connects TRBV29-1 to TRBJ1-1, with 7 nucleotides matching TRBD1. Germline V gene sequence: CDR1 SQVTM, CDR2 ANQGSEA. V gave up 3 bases and J gave up 6 bases; unmatched junction bases: 4. The CDR3 loop spans 12 amino acids. CDR3 nucleotides: TGCAGCGTTGATCAGGGGGTGGCTGAAGCTTTCTTT. The encoded protein is CSVDQGVAEAFF.

V and J are TRBV5-1 and TRBJ1-5, with TRBD1 as a possible D gene (5 bases). The CDR3 length is 14 residues. CDR1 is SGHRS, CDR2 YFSETQ, per germline. The V end was cut by 6 bases, the J end by 7 bases, with 17 bases between. The CDR3 DNA reads TGCGCCAGCAAGCTGGCCCCGGGGGAACAGCCCCAGCATTTT. This translates into CASKLAPGEQPQHF.

This clone has just a few counts. The rearrangement joins TRBV12-5 to TRBJ1-5, with a weak D call TRBD1 (5 bases). Germline V gene sequence: CDR1 LGHNT, CDR2 FRNRAP. V was cut by 2 bases and J by 7 bases, with 24 bases left in between. The CDR3 runs to 18 residues. The CDR3 reads CASGLNFDSTGYQQPQHF. DNA of the CDR3: TGTGCTAGTGGTTTGAACTTCGACAGTACCGGTTATCAGCAGCCCCAGCATTTT.

The chain employs TRBV9 and TRBJ2-5; 13 positions agree with TRBD2. Germline V gene sequence: CDR1 SGDLS, CDR2 YYNGEE. The CDR3 is 16 amino acids. The J segment lost 1 base and the V segment lost 4 bases, leaving 4 bases of the junction unmatched. The CDR3 nucleotides read TGTGCCAGCAGCCAAGGACTAGCGGGGGTCCAAGAGACCCAGTACTTC. Amino acid sequence: CASSQGLAGVQETQYF.

The V call is TRBV21-1, the J call TRBJ2-3; TRBD2 was called by the table and not checked on the DNA. TRBV21-1 is an annotated pseudogene. This CDR3 comprises 18 residues. In DNA form, the CDR3 reads TGTGCCAGCAGTTTGAGGGCTCGGGGGGCCTTTTGCACAGATACGCAGTATTTT. Its protein is CASSLRARGAFCTDTQYF.

The V call is TRBV9, the J call TRBJ2-3, with D unclear. V lost 0 bases to trimming and J lost 0 bases, with 8 bases between them. The CDR3 is 15 amino acids. Germline CDR1 is SGDLS and CDR2 is YYNGEE. CDR3 nucleotides: TGTGCCAGCAGCGTAGTTACACTAAGCACAGATACGCAGTATTTT. It is translated as CASSVVTLSTDTQYF.

The rearrangement links TRBV10-3 to TRBJ2-7; TRBD2 is a possible D gene (7 bases). V lost 4 bases to trimming and J lost 6 bases, with 10 bases between them. The CDR3 has 12 amino acids. Germline loops: CDR1 ENHRY, CDR2 SYGVKD. CDR3 residues: CAISGGGSEQYF. The CDR3 coding sequence is TGTGCCATCAGTGGGGGGGGCAGCGAGCAGTACTTC.